The 20 T cell receptor beta chains in this list originate from one sample, sequenced in a study of cytomegalovirus exposure and HLA in healthy donors. Both 60 Vbeta primers and 13 Jbeta primers went into the PCR. Using immunoSEQ multiplex PCR, the repertoire was profiled, and TCRdb retains in-frame clones only, with some absent. The data show 150,000 to 200,000 clones, about 83% seen once. Sequences were obtained from PBMCs. The receptors originated from a man aged 35 to 55 in good health and CMV-seropositive.

The chain links TRBV29-1 to TRBJ1-2, with 7 nucleotides matching TRBD1. Trimming took 6 bases from V and 4 from J; bases not matched to a gene: 8. CDR1 is SQVTM and CDR2 is ANQGSEA in the germline V gene. The CDR3 has 13 amino acids. The chain's CDR3 is CSVRGSDGYGYTF. CDR3 nucleotides: TGCAGCGTCAGGGGGTCCGATGGCTATGGCTACACCTTC.

The V gene is TRBV5-1, the J gene TRBJ2-2; D possibly corresponds to TRBD1 (5 bases). Trimming left V 4 bases short and J 4 bases short, with 8 bases between. Germline V gene data show CDR1 as SGHRS and CDR2 as YFSETQ. The CDR3 length is 13 residues. The CDR3 reads CASSTTVTGELFF. Here the CDR3 DNA reads TGCGCCAGCAGCACGACAGTCACCGGGGAGCTGTTTTTT.

Points on this clone: The same CDR3 is also encoded by other DNA sequences in this sample. V is TRBV2 and J is TRBJ1-4, with TRBD1 matching over 8 bases. CDR1 and CDR2 (germline): SNHLY, FYNNEI. The CDR3 totals 12 residues. V shed 6 bases, J shed 7 bases, and the junction held 1 base outside the gene matches. DNA of the CDR3: TGTGCCAGCAGAGACAGGGGTGAAAAACTGTTTTTT. Amino acids: CASRDRGEKLFF.

The rearrangement joins TRBV27 to TRBJ1-4, with 7 bases identical to TRBD1. CDR1 is MNHEY, CDR2 SMNVEV, per germline (reference sequence). The CDR3 is 19 residues long. The trim removed 2 bases at V and 3 bases at J, leaving 15 bases unmatched. The CDR3 is CASSLRQITTGAPNEKLFF. The CDR3 DNA reads as TGTGCCAGCAGTTTACGACAGATAACAACAGGGGCTCCTAATGAAAAACTGTTTTTT.

The V and J genes are TRBV2 and TRBJ2-7; 8 nucleotides agree with TRBD2. Germline lookup yields CDR1 SNHLY and CDR2 FYNNEI. The CDR3 spans 14 residues. The V gene end was trimmed by 6 bases and the J gene end by 2 bases; junction bases not matched to a gene: 6. The CDR3 nucleotides are TGTGCCAGCAGCACTAGCGGAAGCCCCTACGAGCAGTACTTC. Protein sequence: CASSTSGSPYEQYF.

This clone qualifies as medium-sized (0.01 to 0.1%). The chain combines TRBV7-9 with TRBJ1-6; 7 nucleotides line up with TRBD1. V was pared by 5 bases and J by 3 bases, with 1 base of the junction left unmatched. This CDR3 region has 14 residues. CDR1 and CDR2 from the germline V gene are SEHNR and FQNEAQ (reference sequence). CDR3 residues: CASSRDSYNSPLHF. For the CDR3, the DNA is TGTGCCAGCAGCCGGGACAGCTATAATTCACCCCTCCACTTT.

The genes are TRBV28 and TRBJ2-3, with D tentatively TRBD1 (5 bases). The CDR3 has 13 residues. Germline V gene sequence: CDR1 MDHEN, CDR2 SYDVKM. V was pared by 5 bases and J by 2 bases, with 8 bases between. CDR3 coding DNA: TGTGCCAGCAGTACAGGTTTCACAGATACGCAGTATTTT. Encoded protein: CASSTGFTDTQYF.

This rearrangement joins TRBV29-1 to TRBJ2-7; the match to TRBD2 covers 7 bases. Germline V CDR1 and CDR2: SQVTM, ANQGSEA. After removal of 1 base from V and 5 bases from J, the junction contained 8 bases not matched to a gene. This CDR3 comprises 14 residues. The CDR3 bases are TGCAGCGTTGAAGGAACGCGGCGGGAGAACGAGCAGTACTTC. Encoded protein: CSVEGTRRENEQYF.

V and J are TRBV5-5 and TRBJ2-2, with D hard to call. This CDR3 contains 15 residues. Looked up from germline, CDR1 is SGHKS and CDR2 is YYEKEE (reference sequence). V lost 0 bases and J lost 1, with 7 bases in between. The CDR3 nucleotides are TGTGCCAGCAGCTTGGATAGTAGGAACACCGGGGAGCTGTTTTTT. Translation gives CASSLDSRNTGELFF. Together with reference TRBV5-5 and TRBJ2-2, the CDR3 gives the full variable domain: DAGVTQSPTHLIKTRGQQVTLRCSPISGHKSVSWYQQVLGQGPQFIFQYYEKEERGRGNFPDRFSARQFPNYSSELNVNALLLGDSALYLCASSLDSRNTGELFFGEGSRLTVL.

The chain combines TRBV28 with TRBJ1-1, with TRBD1 matching over 8 bases. V shed 0 bases and J 6 bases; nucleotides not matched to a gene: 3. Germline CDR1 MDHEN, CDR2 SYDVKM. The CDR3 runs to 14 residues. This chain's CDR3 is CASSLWTGEAEAFF. The CDR3, as DNA: TGTGCCAGCAGTTTATGGACAGGGGAGGCTGAAGCTTTCTTT.

V usage is TRBV9 and J usage is TRBJ1-5; D is unresolved. The CDR3 loop spans 13 amino acids. Germline CDR1 reads SGDLS; CDR2 reads YYNGEE. V was clipped by 4 bases and J by 9 bases, with 14 bases between them. The CDR3 spells CASSPEVRGPQHF. The CDR3 nucleotides are TGTGCCAGCAGCCCCGAGGTGCGGGGGCCCCAGCATTTT.

This clone is a singleton in its sample. The V call is TRBV9, the J call TRBJ2-3; D possibly corresponds to TRBD2 (5 bases). The V and J ends lost 4 bases and 3 bases respectively, with 12 bases between them. This CDR3 has 14 amino acids. Germline lookup yields CDR1 SGDLS and CDR2 YYNGEE. The CDR3 DNA reads TGTGCCAGCAGCCTAGCCAAACGGACAGATACGCAGTATTTT. Its protein is CASSLAKRTDTQYF.

The CDR3 DNA follows: TGTGCCACCAGTAAAGGGGGCGCCGGCAAAAACATTCAGTACTTC. Residues: CATSKGGAGKNIQYF. The gene calls are TRBV15 and TRBJ2-4; 7 positions agree with TRBD1. V trimming: 6 bases; J trimming: 3 bases; junction bases outside the gene matches: 8. Per the germline V gene, CDR1 is LNHNV and CDR2 is YYDKDF (reference sequence). This CDR3 has 15 amino acids.

The chain carries TRBV5-4 and TRBJ1-1; no reliable D call. The CDR3 totals 14 residues. Trimming removed 3 bases from V and 7 bases from J, with 16 bases in between. Germline V CDR1 and CDR2: SGHNT, YYREEE (reference sequence). The CDR3 coding sequence is TGTGCCAGCAGCTACGGCCCCCAAGGAGTTGAAGCTTTCTTT. As protein: CASSYGPQGVEAFF.

This clone was detected once. This chain uses TRBV19 with TRBJ1-1; 11 nucleotides align to TRBD1. J was trimmed by 1 base and V by 4 bases; bases with no gene match: 2. Germline V CDR1 and CDR2: LNHDA, SQIVND (reference sequence). The CDR3 runs 15 residues. CDR3 coding DNA: TGTGCCAGTAGTAAGGACAGGGGGCAGAACACTGAAGCTTTCTTT. It is translated as CASSKDRGQNTEAFF.

This clone was seen once. This chain links TRBV19 with TRBJ1-5, with 9 bases fitting TRBD1. V shed 3 bases and J 0 bases; nucleotides not matched to a gene: 15. Looked up from germline, CDR1 is LNHDA and CDR2 is SQIVND (reference sequence). CDR3 length equals 20 residues. The CDR3 region is CASSIRAGQGWGNSNQPQHF. In nucleotides, the CDR3 is TGTGCCAGTAGTATCCGAGCGGGACAGGGATGGGGGAATAGCAATCAGCCCCAGCATTTT.

CDR3 loop: CASSPRTGLTGGYTF. Written as DNA, the CDR3 is TGTGCCAGTAGTCCCCGGACAGGGCTCACGGGTGGCTACACCTTC. V is TRBV19 and J is TRBJ1-2; 8 bases agree with TRBD1. Germline V gene lookup returns CDR1 LNHDA and CDR2 SQIVND (reference sequence). CDR3 length: 15 amino acids. V shed 5 bases, J shed 7 bases, and the junction held 12 bases outside the gene matches.

V and J are TRBV6-5 and TRBJ2-1, with D unresolved. The CDR3 length is 13 residues. Trimming left V 6 bases short and J 9 bases short, with 15 bases between. The V gene's germline CDR1 is MNHEY and CDR2 SVGAGI. CDR3 sequence (DNA): TGTGCCAGCAGGTTGATCAGTTCTGGTGAGCAGTTCTTC. Translated: CASRLISSGEQFF.

This clone has only one observation. The chain is built from TRBV5-1 and TRBJ2-1; 8 positions agree with TRBD2. Germline-derived CDR1 and CDR2 are SGHRS and YFSETQ. Unmatched junction bases numbered 10, after V lost 4 bases and J lost 4 bases. CDR3 size: 16 residues. In DNA form, the CDR3 reads TGCGCCAGCAGCCACCATAGCGGGGACGGGTACAATGAGCAGTTCTTC. Protein product: CASSHHSGDGYNEQFF.

This clone was found a few times. This rearrangement joins TRBV7-9 to TRBJ1-2; 7 bases match TRBD1. CDR1 and CDR2 from the germline V gene are SEHNR and FQNEAQ (reference sequence). Trimming cost V 5 bases and J 0 bases; bases outside gene matches: 9. This CDR3 region has 16 residues. The CDR3 is CASSLTGSGANYGYTF. The CDR3 DNA reads as TGTGCCAGCAGCCTGACAGGGTCAGGGGCTAACTATGGCTACACCTTC.